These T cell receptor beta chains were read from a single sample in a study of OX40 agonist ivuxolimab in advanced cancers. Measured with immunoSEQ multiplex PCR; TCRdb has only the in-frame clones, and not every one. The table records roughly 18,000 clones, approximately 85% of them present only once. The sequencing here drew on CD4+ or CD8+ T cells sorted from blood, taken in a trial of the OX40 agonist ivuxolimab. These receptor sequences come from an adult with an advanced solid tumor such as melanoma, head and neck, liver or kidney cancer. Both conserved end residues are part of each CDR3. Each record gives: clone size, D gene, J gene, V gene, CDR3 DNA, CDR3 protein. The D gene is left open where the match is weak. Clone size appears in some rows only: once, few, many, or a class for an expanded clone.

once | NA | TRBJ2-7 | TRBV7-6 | TGTGCCAGCAGCCCCCGGGACTTCACCTACGAGCAGTACTTC | CASSPRDFTYEQYF
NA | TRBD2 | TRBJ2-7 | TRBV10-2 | TGCGCCAGCAGTGAGGGAGCGGGAGGGCCAGGAGAGCAGTACTTC | CASSEGAGGPGEQYF
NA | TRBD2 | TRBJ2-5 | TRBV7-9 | TGTGCCAGCAGCCCCGGGACTAGTGAGGAGACCCAGTACTTC | CASSPGTSEETQYF
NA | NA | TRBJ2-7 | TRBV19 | TGTGCCTGCCATGATGACTCCTACGAGCAGTACTTC | CACHDDSYEQYF
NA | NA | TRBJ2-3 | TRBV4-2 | TGTGCCAGCAGCCAAGAGGGAAGAGATACGCAGTATTTT | CASSQEGRDTQYF
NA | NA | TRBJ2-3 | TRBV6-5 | TGTGCCAGCAGTTACTCCCCCTCGACAGATACGCAGTATTTT | CASSYSPSTDTQYF
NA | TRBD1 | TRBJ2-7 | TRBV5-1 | TGCGCCAGCAGCTTGGCCGCAGACAGGGCCTACGAGCAGTACTTC | CASSLAADRAYEQYF
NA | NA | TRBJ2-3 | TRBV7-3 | TGTGCCAGCAGCTTAATCGGAAGCACAGATACGCAGTATTTT | CASSLIGSTDTQYF
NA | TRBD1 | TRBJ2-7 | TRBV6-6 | TGTGCCAGTAGGGACAGCTTATACGAGCAGTACTTC | CASRDSLYEQYF
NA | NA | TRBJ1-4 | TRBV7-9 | TGTGCCAGCAGCCCCCGGGGACCCACCGAAAAACTGTTTTTT | CASSPRGPTEKLFF
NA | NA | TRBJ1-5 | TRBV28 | TGTGCCAGCAGTTTAGGTCAGAGCAATCAGCCCCAGCATTTT | CASSLGQSNQPQHF
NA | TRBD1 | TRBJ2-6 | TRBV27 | TGTGCCAGCAGTTCGGGACAGGGGGCTTATGGGGCCAACGTCCTGACTTTC | CASSSGQGAYGANVLTF
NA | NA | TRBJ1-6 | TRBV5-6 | TGTGCCAGCAGCTTTAAAACACCAGGGTACTCACCCCTCCACTTT | CASSFKTPGYSPLHF
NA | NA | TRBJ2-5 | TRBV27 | TGTGCCAGCAGTTTTGGCAGTCAAGAGACCCAGTACTTC | CASSFGSQETQYF
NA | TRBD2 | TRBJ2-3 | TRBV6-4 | TGTGCCAGCAGTGAGACTAGCGGGGGCACAGATACGCAGTATTTT | CASSETSGGTDTQYF
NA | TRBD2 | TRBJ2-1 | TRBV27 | TGTGCCAGCAGTTTAGTAGCTAGCGGGAGTTGGTACAATGAGCAGTTCTTC | CASSLVASGSWYNEQFF
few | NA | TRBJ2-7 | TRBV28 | TGTGCCAGCACCAGGAGGGCCTTGCTTAGGGAGCAGTACTTC | CASTRRALLREQYF
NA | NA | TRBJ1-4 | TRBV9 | TGTGCCAGCGCCTTGGGGGGCGACGGGGAAAAACTGTTTTTT | CASALGGDGEKLFF
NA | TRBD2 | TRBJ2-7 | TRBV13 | TGTGCCAGCAGCTTACGGGTAGCGGGGCCTTACGAGCAGTACTTC | CASSLRVAGPYEQYF
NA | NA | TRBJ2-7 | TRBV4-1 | TGCGCCAGCAGCCAAGGCCACTCCTACGAGCAGTACTTC | CASSQGHSYEQYF
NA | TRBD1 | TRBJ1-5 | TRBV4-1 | TGCGCCAGCAGCCAATTCTTCGGACAGGGGGATCAGCCCCAGCATTTT | CASSQFFGQGDQPQHF
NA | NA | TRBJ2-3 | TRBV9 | TGTGCCAGCACGAGGGCTAACACAGATACGCAGTATTTT | CASTRANTDTQYF
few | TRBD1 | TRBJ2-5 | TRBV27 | TGTGCCAGCAGTCTGGGACAGGGGGCGCCGGAGACCCAGTACTTC | CASSLGQGAPETQYF
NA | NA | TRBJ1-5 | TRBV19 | TGTGCCACAAACCCAGGGGCCAATCAGCCCCAGCATTTT | CATNPGANQPQHF
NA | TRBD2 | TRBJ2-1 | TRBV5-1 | TGCGCCAGCAGCTTGTCCCGGGGGGCCTACAATGAGCAGTTCTTC | CASSLSRGAYNEQFF
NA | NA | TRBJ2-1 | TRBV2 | TGTGCCAGCAGTGAAGCGGGGGGGGCTAGCGGACTATACAATGAGCAGTTCTTC | CASSEAGGASGLYNEQFF
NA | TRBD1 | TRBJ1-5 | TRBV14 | TGTGCCAGCAGCGGGACAGGGGGCGAGCCCCAGCATTTT | CASSGTGGEPQHF
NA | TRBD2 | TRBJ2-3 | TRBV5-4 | TGTGCCAGCAGCTTGGGGACTAGCGGGGGTCTAAGCACAGATACGCAGTATTTT | CASSLGTSGGLSTDTQYF